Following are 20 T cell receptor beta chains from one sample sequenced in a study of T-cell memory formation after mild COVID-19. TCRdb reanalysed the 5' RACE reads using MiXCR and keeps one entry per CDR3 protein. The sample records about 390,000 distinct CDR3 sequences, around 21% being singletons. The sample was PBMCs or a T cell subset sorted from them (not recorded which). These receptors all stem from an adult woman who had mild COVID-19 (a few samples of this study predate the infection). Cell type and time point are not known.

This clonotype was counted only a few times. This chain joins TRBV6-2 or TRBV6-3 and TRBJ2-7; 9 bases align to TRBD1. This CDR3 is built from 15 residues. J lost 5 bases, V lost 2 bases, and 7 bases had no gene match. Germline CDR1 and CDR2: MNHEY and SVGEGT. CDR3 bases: TGTGCCAGCAGTTACCTCCGGGACAGGGCCCACGAGCAGTACTTC. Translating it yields CASSYLRDRAHEQYF.

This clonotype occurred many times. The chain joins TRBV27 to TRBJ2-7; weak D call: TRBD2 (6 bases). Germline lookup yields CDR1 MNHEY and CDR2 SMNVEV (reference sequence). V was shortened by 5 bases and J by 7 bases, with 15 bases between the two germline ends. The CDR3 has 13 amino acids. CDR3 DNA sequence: TGTGCCAGCAGTCCCCCCGGCCGGGGGGAGCAGTACTTC. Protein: CASSPPGRGEQYF.

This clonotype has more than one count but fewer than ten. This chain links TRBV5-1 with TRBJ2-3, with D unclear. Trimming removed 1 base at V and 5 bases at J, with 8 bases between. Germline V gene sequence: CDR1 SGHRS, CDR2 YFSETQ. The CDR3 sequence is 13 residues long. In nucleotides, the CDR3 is TGCGCCAGCAGCTTGCGGATGCAAGATACGCAGTATTTT. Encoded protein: CASSLRMQDTQYF.

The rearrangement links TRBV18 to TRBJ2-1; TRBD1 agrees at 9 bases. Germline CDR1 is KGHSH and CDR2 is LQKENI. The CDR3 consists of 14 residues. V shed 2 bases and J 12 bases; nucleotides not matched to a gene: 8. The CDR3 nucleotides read TGTGCCAGCTCACCATCCGGGACAGGGTTTCCGCAGTTCTTC. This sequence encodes CASSPSGTGFPQFF.

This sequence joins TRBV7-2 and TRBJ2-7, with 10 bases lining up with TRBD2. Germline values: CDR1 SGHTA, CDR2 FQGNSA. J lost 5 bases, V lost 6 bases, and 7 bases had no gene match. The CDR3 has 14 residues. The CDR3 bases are TGTGCCAGCAGTCCGGGACTAGCGACCAACGAGCAGTACTTC. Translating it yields CASSPGLATNEQYF.

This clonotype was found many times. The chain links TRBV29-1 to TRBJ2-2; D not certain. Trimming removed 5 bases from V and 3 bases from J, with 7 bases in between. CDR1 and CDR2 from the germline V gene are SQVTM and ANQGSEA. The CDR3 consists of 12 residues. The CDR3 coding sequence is TGCAGCGTTAGGTACTACACCGGGGAGCTGTTTTTT. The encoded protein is CSVRYYTGELFF.

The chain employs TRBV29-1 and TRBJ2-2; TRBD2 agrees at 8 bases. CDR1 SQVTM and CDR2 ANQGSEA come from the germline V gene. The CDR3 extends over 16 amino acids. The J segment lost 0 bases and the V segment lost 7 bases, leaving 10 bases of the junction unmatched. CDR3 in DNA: TGCAGCGACTGGACTAGCCTTTCCACGAACACCGGGGAGCTGTTTTTT. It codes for CSDWTSLSTNTGELFF.

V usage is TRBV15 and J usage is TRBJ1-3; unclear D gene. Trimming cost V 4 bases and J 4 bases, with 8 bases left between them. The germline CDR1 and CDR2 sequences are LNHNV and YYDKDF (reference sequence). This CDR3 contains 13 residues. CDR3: CATSTRTGNTIYF. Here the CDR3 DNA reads TGTGCCACCAGCACCCGGACCGGAAACACCATATATTTT. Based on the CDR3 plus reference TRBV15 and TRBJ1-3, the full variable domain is DAMVIQNPRYQVTQFGKPVTLSCSQTLNHNVMYWYQQKSSQAPKLLFHYYDKDFNNEADTPDNFQSRRPNTSFCFLDIRSPGLGDTAMYLCATSTRTGNTIYFGEGSWLTVV.

The CDR3 sequence is CSARVGLRPTNIQYF. CDR3 nucleotide sequence: TGCAGTGCTAGAGTGGGGTTAAGGCCGACAAACATTCAGTACTTC. The chain couples TRBV20-1 to TRBJ2-4, with D uncertain. Trimming took off 1 base at V and 6 bases at J, with 16 bases between the two ends. The CDR3 extends over 15 amino acids. CDR1 and CDR2 from the germline V gene are DFQATT and SNEGSKA (reference sequence).

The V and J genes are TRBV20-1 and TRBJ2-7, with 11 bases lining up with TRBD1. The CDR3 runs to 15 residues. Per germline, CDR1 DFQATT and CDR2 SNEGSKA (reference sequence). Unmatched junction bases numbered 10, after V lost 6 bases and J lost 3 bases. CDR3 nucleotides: TGCAGTGCCACTAATACCGGGACAGGGGGCTACGAGCAGTACTTC. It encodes CSATNTGTGGYEQYF.

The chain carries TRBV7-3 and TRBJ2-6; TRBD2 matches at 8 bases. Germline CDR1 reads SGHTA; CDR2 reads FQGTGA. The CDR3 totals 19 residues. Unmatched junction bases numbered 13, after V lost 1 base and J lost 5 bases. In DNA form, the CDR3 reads TGTGCCAGCAGCTTAATGGCGGGGGGCCCCCTCATAAGGGCCAACGTCCTGACTTTC. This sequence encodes CASSLMAGGPLIRANVLTF.

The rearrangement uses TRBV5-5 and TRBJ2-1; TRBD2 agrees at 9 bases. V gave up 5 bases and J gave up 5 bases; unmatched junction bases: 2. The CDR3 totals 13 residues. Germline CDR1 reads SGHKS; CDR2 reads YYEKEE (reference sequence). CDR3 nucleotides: TGTGCCAGCAGGCGGGAGGGCGACAATGAGCAGTTCTTC. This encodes CASRREGDNEQFF.

CDR3 protein: CASSPEGANEQYF. DNA of the CDR3: TGTGCCAGCAGCCCGGAGGGGGCGAACGAGCAGTACTTC. The chain recombines TRBV3-1 with TRBJ2-7, with D maybe TRBD1 (7 bases). CDR1 is LGHDT, CDR2 YNNKEL, per germline (reference sequence). CDR3 length equals 13 residues. The V and J ends lost 4 bases and 5 bases respectively, with 12 bases between them.

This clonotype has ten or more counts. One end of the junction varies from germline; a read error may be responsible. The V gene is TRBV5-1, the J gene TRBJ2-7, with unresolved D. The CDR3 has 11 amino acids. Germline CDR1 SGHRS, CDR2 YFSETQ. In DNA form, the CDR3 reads TGTGCCAGCAGCTCCTCCTACGAGCAGTACTTC. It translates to CASSSSYEQYF.

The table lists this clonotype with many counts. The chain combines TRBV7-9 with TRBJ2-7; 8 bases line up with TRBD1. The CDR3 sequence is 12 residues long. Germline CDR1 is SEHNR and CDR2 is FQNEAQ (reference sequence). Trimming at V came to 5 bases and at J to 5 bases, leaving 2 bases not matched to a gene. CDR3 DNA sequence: TGTGCCAGCAGCGCGACAGGGGACGAGCAGTACTTC. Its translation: CASSATGDEQYF.

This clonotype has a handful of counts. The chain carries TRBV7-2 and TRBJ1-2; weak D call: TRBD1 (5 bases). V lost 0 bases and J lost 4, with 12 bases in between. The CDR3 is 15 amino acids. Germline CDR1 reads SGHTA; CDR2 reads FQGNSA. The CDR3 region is CASSLAVRGIYGYTF. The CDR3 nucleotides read TGTGCCAGCAGCTTAGCCGTCCGGGGCATCTATGGCTACACCTTC.

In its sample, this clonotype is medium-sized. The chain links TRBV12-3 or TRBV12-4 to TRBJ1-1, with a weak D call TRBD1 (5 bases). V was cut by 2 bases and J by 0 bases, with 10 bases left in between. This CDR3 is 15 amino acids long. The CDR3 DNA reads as TGTGCCAGCAGTTTACAGGGAGGGTTGAACACTGAAGCTTTCTTT. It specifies CASSLQGGLNTEAFF.

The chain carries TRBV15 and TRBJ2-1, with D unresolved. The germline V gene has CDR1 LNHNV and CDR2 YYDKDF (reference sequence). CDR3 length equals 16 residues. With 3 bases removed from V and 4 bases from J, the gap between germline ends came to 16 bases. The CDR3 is CATSSLKGRVYNEQFF. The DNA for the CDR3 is TGTGCCACCAGCAGCCTTAAGGGTAGGGTTTACAATGAGCAGTTCTTC.

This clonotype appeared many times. CDR3 DNA sequence: TGCGCCAGCAGCTTGTACTTAAGGTCTACAGAATTATTTGCTGGCAATCAGCCCCAGCATTTT. Protein sequence: CASSLYLRSTELFAGNQPQHF. This rearrangement joins TRBV5-1 to TRBJ1-5; D remains ambiguous. V lost 1 base to trimming and J lost 2 bases, with 28 bases between them. The germline CDR1 and CDR2 sequences are SGHRS and YFSETQ. The CDR3 has 21 amino acids.

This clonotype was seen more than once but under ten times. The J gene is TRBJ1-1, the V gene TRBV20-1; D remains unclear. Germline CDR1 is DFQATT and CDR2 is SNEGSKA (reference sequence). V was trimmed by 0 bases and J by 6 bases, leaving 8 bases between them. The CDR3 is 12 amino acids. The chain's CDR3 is CSARDLSAEAFF. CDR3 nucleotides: TGCAGTGCTAGAGATCTGAGTGCTGAAGCTTTCTTT.